A selection of T cell receptor beta chains follows, all from one sample in a study of T cell repertoires in cytomegalovirus infection. TCRdb ran MiXCR on the reads and lists one entry per CDR3 protein. Of roughly 200,000 distinct CDR3 sequences in the sample, about a sixth are singletons; the top ten hold under 30%. Sequenced input: CD8+ T cells from PBMCs. Source of these receptors: a human donor in good health (CMV status not recorded). Some clones in this sample may be carry-over from other donors' samples. The CDR3 runs from the conserved cysteine through the conserved F or W. D genes are given only for firm matches. The listing skips clone size in some rows; elsewhere it reads once, few, many or a size class.

j_call | v_call | d_call | clone_size | cdr3_aa | cdr3_nt
TRBJ2-6 | TRBV7-2 | - | - | CASSLNRAGANVLTF | TGTGCCAGCAGCCTAAACAGGGCTGGGGCCAACGTCCTGACTTTC
TRBJ1-2 | TRBV20-1 | - | - | CSARGVPRDYGYTF | TGCAGTGCTAGAGGTGTACCTCGGGACTATGGCTACACCTTC
TRBJ2-1 | TRBV14 | TRBD1 | - | CASSFRQGLYNEQFF | TGTGCCAGCAGCTTCCGACAGGGGTTATACAATGAGCAGTTCTTC
TRBJ2-2 | TRBV12-3/TRBV12-4 | - | once | CASSLSSNTGELFF | TGTGCCAGCAGTTTATCTTCGAACACCGGGGAGCTGTTTTTT
TRBJ1-1 | TRBV6-2/TRBV6-3 | - | - | CASSYVEINTEAFF | TGTGCCAGCAGTTACGTGGAGATAAACACTGAAGCTTTCTTT
TRBJ2-3 | TRBV28 | - | - | CASSPLGADTQYF | TGTGCCAGCAGTCCCCTAGGCGCAGATACGCAGTATTTT
TRBJ2-1 | TRBV6-2/TRBV6-3 | TRBD1 | - | CASTEIFSGTGLANEQFF | TGTGCCAGCACCGAAATCTTCTCCGGGACAGGGCTAGCCAATGAGCAGTTCTTC
TRBJ1-2 | TRBV7-2 | - | many | CASSSPTEPTPYYGYTF | TGTGCCAGCAGCTCCCCGACCGAGCCTACCCCCTACTATGGCTACACCTTC
TRBJ1-4 | TRBV7-6 | - | - | CASSPGAPNEKLFF | TGTGCCAGCAGTCCAGGGGCTCCTAATGAAAAACTGTTTTTT
TRBJ2-4 | TRBV7-2 | - | - | CASSFLDEGIQYF | TGTGCCAGCAGCTTTCTTGACGAGGGCATTCAGTACTTC
TRBJ1-5 | TRBV28 | - | - | CASRIGNVYSNQPQHF | TGTGCCAGCAGGATCGGCAACGTATATAGCAATCAGCCCCAGCATTTT
TRBJ2-7 | TRBV29-1 | - | - | CSVEGLGATYEQYF | TGCAGCGTTGAAGGACTAGGGGCCACCTACGAGCAGTACTTC
TRBJ1-1 | TRBV6-2/TRBV6-3 | - | few | CASSYDSTGDIGTEAFF | TGTGCCAGCAGTTACGATTCTACGGGGGACATCGGCACTGAAGCTTTCTTT
TRBJ2-2 | TRBV7-9 | - | - | CASTPPTSPTGELFF | TGTGCCAGCACACCCCCGACAAGCCCCACCGGGGAGCTGTTTTTT
TRBJ2-1 | TRBV9 | - | - | CASSGLSHNEQFF | TGTGCCAGCAGCGGACTCAGTCACAATGAGCAGTTCTTC
TRBJ1-1 | TRBV28 | - | many | CASSFGRVWTEAFF | TGTGCCAGCAGTTTCGGGAGGGTGTGGACTGAAGCTTTCTTT
TRBJ2-1 | TRBV7-8 | - | many | CASSSGLNQWNEQFF | TGTGCCAGCAGCTCCGGTCTTAACCAGTGGAATGAGCAGTTCTTC
TRBJ2-7 | TRBV27 | TRBD1 | - | CASSLFWTGVYEQYF | TGTGCCAGCAGTTTATTCTGGACAGGGGTCTACGAGCAGTACTTC
TRBJ2-5 | TRBV6-2/TRBV6-3 | - | few | CASSTSPWGGAQETQYF | TGTGCCAGCAGCACTAGCCCCTGGGGGGGGGCCCAAGAGACCCAGTACTTC
TRBJ1-2 | TRBV4-3 | - | - | CASSQDSGDYGYTF | TGCGCCAGCAGCCAAGATAGTGGTGACTATGGCTACACCTTC
TRBJ1-5 | TRBV7-9 | - | few | CASSFGSTRSNQPQHF | TGTGCCAGCAGCTTCGGTTCGACGAGGTCCAATCAGCCCCAGCATTTT
TRBJ2-1 | TRBV7-9 | - | - | CASSRRPSYNEQFF | TGTGCCAGCAGCCGACGTCCCTCCTACAATGAGCAGTTCTTC
TRBJ2-1 | TRBV12-3/TRBV12-4 | TRBD1 | few | CASRDEPGQTYNEQFF | TGTGCCAGCAGAGACGAACCGGGACAGACCTACAATGAGCAGTTCTTC
TRBJ2-1 | TRBV9 | TRBD1 | few | CASSAGQVNEQFF | TGTGCCAGCAGCGCGGGACAGGTAAATGAGCAGTTCTTC
TRBJ2-7 | TRBV4-3 | - | - | CASSQDIGAGLSGYEQYF | TGCGCCAGCAGCCAAGATATAGGGGCAGGGTTAAGTGGATACGAGCAGTACTTC
TRBJ1-1 | TRBV7-8 | - | few | CASSLGRGLNTEAFF | TGTGCCAGCAGCCTAGGCCGGGGTTTGAACACTGAAGCTTTCTTT
TRBJ1-1 | TRBV27 | - | - | CASTVGGEAFF | TGTGCCAGCACCGTCGGAGGAGAAGCTTTCTTT
TRBJ1-1 | TRBV7-9 | - | few | CASSLGGQLAHLAFF | TGTGCCAGCAGCTTAGGAGGTCAGCTTGCTCATTTGGCTTTCTTT
TRBJ1-1 | TRBV7-3 | - | - | CASSINQDSSTEAFF | TGTGCCAGCAGCATAAATCAGGATTCTTCCACTGAAGCTTTCTTT
TRBJ2-1 | TRBV28 | - | - | CASSLNHRREQFF | TGTGCCAGCAGTTTAAACCATCGGCGTGAGCAGTTCTTC
TRBJ1-4 | TRBV4-3 | - | - | CASSPRSGGATNEKLFF | TGCGCCAGCAGCCCAAGATCGGGAGGAGCAACTAATGAAAAACTGTTTTTT
TRBJ1-2 | TRBV11-2 | - | - | CASSLDLTEANYGYTF | TGTGCCAGCAGCTTAGATTTAACAGAGGCTAACTATGGCTACACCTTC
TRBJ2-2 | TRBV19 | - | few | CASSIDQFDWNTGELFF | TGTGCCAGTAGTATAGATCAGTTCGACTGGAACACCGGGGAGCTGTTTTTT
TRBJ2-5 | TRBV15 | - | - | CATSVPQETQYF | TGTGCCACCTCGGTTCCTCAAGAGACCCAGTACTTC
TRBJ2-7 | TRBV6-1 | - | - | CASRTRGSYEQYF | TGTGCCAGCAGGACAAGGGGCTCCTACGAGCAGTACTTC
TRBJ1-1 | TRBV7-2 | TRBD1 | - | CASSSQTDRARGTEAFF | TGTGCCAGCAGCTCCCAAACCGACAGGGCTCGGGGCACTGAAGCTTTCTTT
TRBJ1-1 | TRBV6-5 | - | few | CASSYQDGYTEAFF | TGTGCCAGCAGTTATCAGGACGGTTACACTGAAGCTTTCTTT
TRBJ2-7 | TRBV3-1 | TRBD1 | few | CASSQGKGQGAREQYF | TGTGCCAGCAGCCAAGGTAAGGGACAGGGGGCGCGAGAGCAGTACTTC
TRBJ1-1 | TRBV6-2/TRBV6-3 | - | few | CAGSYSTVNTEAFF | TGTGCCGGCAGTTACTCGACCGTGAACACTGAAGCTTTCTTT
TRBJ1-2 | TRBV12-3/TRBV12-4 | - | - | CASTPGGYGYTF | TGTGCCAGCACCCCGGGGGGATATGGCTACACCTTC
TRBJ2-3 | TRBV2 | - | few | CASNSVEVRTDTQYF | TGTGCCAGCAATTCGGTCGAGGTCCGCACAGATACGCAGTATTTT
TRBJ2-7 | TRBV12-3/TRBV12-4 | TRBD2 | few | CASSLSGGIYEQYF | TGTGCCAGCAGTCTTAGCGGGGGAATCTACGAGCAGTACTTC
TRBJ1-1 | TRBV7-2 | - | - | CASQDSPEAFF | TGTGCCAGCCAGGACAGTCCTGAAGCTTTCTTT
TRBJ1-6 | TRBV7-3 | TRBD1 | - | CASSLSGGSPLHF | TGTGCCAGCAGCTTATCAGGGGGCTCACCCCTCCACTTT
TRBJ1-1 | TRBV29-1 | - | - | CSDAQNTEAFF | TGCAGCGACGCACAGAACACTGAAGCTTTCTTT
TRBJ2-7 | TRBV6-5 | TRBD1 | few | CASSYGGRGSYEQYF | TGTGCCAGCAGTTACGGGGGCAGGGGGTCCTACGAGCAGTACTTC